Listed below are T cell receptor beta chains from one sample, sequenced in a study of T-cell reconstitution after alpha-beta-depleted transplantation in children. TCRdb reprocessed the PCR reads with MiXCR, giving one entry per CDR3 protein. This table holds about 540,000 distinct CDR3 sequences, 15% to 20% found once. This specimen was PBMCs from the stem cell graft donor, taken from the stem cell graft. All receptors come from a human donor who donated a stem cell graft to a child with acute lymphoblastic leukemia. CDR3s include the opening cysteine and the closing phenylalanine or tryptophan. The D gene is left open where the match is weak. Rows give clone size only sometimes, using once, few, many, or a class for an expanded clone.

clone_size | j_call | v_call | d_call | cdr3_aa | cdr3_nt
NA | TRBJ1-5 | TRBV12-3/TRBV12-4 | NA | CASSLYGGGNQPQHF | TGTGCCAGCAGTTTATATGGGGGTGGCAATCAGCCCCAGCATTTT
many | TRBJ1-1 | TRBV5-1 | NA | CASSDGVMNTEAFF | TGCGCCAGCAGCGACGGGGTAATGAACACTGAAGCTTTCTTT
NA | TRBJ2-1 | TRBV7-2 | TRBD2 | CASSSIHKRERVNEQFF | TGTGCCAGCAGCTCCATTCATAAGCGGGAGAGGGTAAATGAGCAGTTCTTC
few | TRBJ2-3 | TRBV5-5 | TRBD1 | CASSRIAGTGTDTQYF | TGTGCCAGCAGCCGTATCGCCGGGACAGGCACAGATACGCAGTATTTT
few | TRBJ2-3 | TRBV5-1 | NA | CASSSLPADTQYF | TGCGCCAGCAGCTCCCTCCCCGCGGATACGCAGTATTTT
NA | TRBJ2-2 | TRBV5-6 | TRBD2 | CASSLELAGITGELFF | TGTGCCAGCAGCTTGGAGCTAGCGGGAATAACCGGGGAGCTGTTTTTT
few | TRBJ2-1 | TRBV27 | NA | CASSPLGGPVGNNEQFF | TGTGCCAGCAGTCCCCTCGGGGGCCCCGTCGGCAACAATGAGCAGTTCTTC
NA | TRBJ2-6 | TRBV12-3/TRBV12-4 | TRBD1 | CASGQGAGANVLTF | TGTGCCAGCGGACAGGGGGCTGGGGCCAACGTCCTGACTTTC
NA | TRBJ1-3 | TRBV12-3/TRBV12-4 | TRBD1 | CASSLTGTGTGNTIYF | TGTGCCAGCAGTTTAACCGGGACAGGGACTGGAAACACCATATATTTT
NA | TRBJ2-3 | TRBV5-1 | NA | CASSLWASVKDTQYF | TGCGCCAGCAGCTTGTGGGCAAGCGTGAAAGATACGCAGTATTTT
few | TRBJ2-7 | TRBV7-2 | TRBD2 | CASSFNSVAGVGEQYF | TGTGCCAGCAGCTTCAATTCCGTAGCGGGAGTTGGGGAGCAGTACTTC
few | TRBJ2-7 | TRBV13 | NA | CASSPEGASEQYF | TGTGCCAGCAGCCCGGAGGGCGCGAGCGAGCAGTACTTC
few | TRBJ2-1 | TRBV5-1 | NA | CASSLVARSNEQFF | TGCGCCAGCAGCTTGGTCGCGCGATCCAATGAGCAGTTCTTC
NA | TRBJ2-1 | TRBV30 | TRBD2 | CAWSQGPGLASNEQFF | TGTGCCTGGAGCCAGGGCCCGGGACTAGCGTCCAATGAGCAGTTCTTC
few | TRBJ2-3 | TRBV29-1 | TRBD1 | CSVSTGTGADTQYF | TGCAGCGTTTCTACCGGGACAGGGGCAGATACGCAGTATTTT
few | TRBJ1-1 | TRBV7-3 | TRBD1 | CASSDGRGLNTEAFF | TGTGCCAGCAGCGACGGCAGGGGGCTCAACACTGAAGCTTTCTTT